The T cell receptor beta chain described here comes from a study of Ad26.COV2.S vaccination and SARS-CoV-2 variants. The overall study: The COV1001 Ad26.COV2.S trial arm included the donor.

Study-level results: Post-vaccination breadth of spike-specific CD8+ and CD4+ T cell responses was reportedly substantial. Spike-specific TCR breadth was greater in vaccine than placebo recipients.

V was clipped by 4 bases and J by 5 bases, with 15 bases between them. The CDR3 has 14 amino acids. Germline V gene data show CDR1 as SGHKS and CDR2 as YYEKEE (reference sequence). Documented treatment: over 15 received Ad26.COV2.S at low or high dose, single or two shots; a few received placebo; per-sample allocation not given. Collection of the samples took place on day 63 after the first injection of vaccine or placebo. Method: immunoSEQ multiplex PCR; TCRdb's copy keeps in-frame clones and lacks some. The top ten hold around 1.9% of the sample, which has about 400,000 clones, about 91% seen once. In the case of this clone: Its target is unknown.

The origin of this receptor is a person aged 18-60 years who received the Ad26.COV2.S COVID-19 vaccine or a placebo. Sequencing was performed on peripheral blood, taken in a trial of Ad26.COV2.S vaccine versus placebo. The chain combines TRBV5-5 with TRBJ1-1, with D possibly matching TRBD1 (5 bases). In DNA form, the CDR3 reads TGTGCCAGCAGCCCCGGGACGCGAACAACTGAAGCTTTCTTT. Its protein product is CASSPGTRTTEAFF.